The rows below give T cell receptor beta chains drawn from one sample of a study of PD-1 blockade in classical Hodgkin lymphoma. Libraries were prepared by immunoSEQ multiplex PCR; TCRdb keeps only in-frame clonotypes and omits some of them. There are about 27,000 clones in the sample; less than 80% occur only once, and 30% to 45% lies in the top ten. Sample: peripheral blood mononuclear cells (PBMCs), taken before the second cycle of nivolumab. The receptors come from a human donor with classical Hodgkin lymphoma. Each CDR3 is given with its conserved first and last residue. Each record gives: clone size, V gene, J gene, D gene, CDR3 DNA, CDR3 protein. The D gene is left open where the match is weak. The size entry is marked missing in some rows and otherwise reads once, few, many or a size class.

>.|TRBV4-2|TRBJ1-2|.
TGTGCCAGCAGCCAAGTTGGAGACAGGCTAAACTATGGCTACACCTTC
CASSQVGDRLNYGYTF
>once|TRBV4-2|TRBJ1-2|TRBD1
TGTGCCAGCAGAGTCGGGACAGGCTTTAACTATGGCTACACCTTC
CASRVGTGFNYGYTF
>few|TRBV30|TRBJ1-1|TRBD1
TGTGCCTGGGGACAGGGGGTGGGGGCAGCTTTCTTT
CAWGQGVGAAFF
>.|TRBV7-2|TRBJ1-5|.
TGTGCCAGCAGCGCCCAGGCCACAATTATCAATCAGCCCCAGCATTTT
CASSAQATIINQPQHF
>.|TRBV5-4|TRBJ2-2|TRBD2
TGTGCCAGCAGCAAAGAACTAGCGGGGGGGAGCACCGGGGAGCTGTTTTTT
CASSKELAGGSTGELFF
>.|TRBV6-4|TRBJ1-5|.
TGTGCCAGCAGTGAAACAGGGTCTCAGCCCCAGCATTTT
CASSETGSQPQHF
>.|TRBV19|TRBJ2-2|.
TGTGCCAGTAGTATATACCCCGACACCGGGGAGCTGTTTTTT
CASSIYPDTGELFF
>.|TRBV9|TRBJ1-3|TRBD1
TGTGCCAGCAGCGAGGGGGACAGTCGCTCTGGAAACACCATATATTTT
CASSEGDSRSGNTIYF
>.|TRBV19|TRBJ1-2|.
TGTGCCAGTACCGACAGACAGAATGGCTACACCTTC
CASTDRQNGYTF
>.|TRBV7-9|TRBJ1-5|.
TGTGCCAGCAGCTTAGCGTATGGGGATCAGCCCCAGCATTTT
CASSLAYGDQPQHF
>few|TRBV9|TRBJ2-1|TRBD1
TGTGCCAGCAGCCCCCAGGGGAAGGGGGCTGAGCAGTTCTTC
CASSPQGKGAEQFF
>.|TRBV5-1|TRBJ2-6|TRBD2
TGCGCCAGCAGCTGGCAGGGAGGGGAGGCCTCTGGGGCCAACGTCCTGACTTTC
CASSWQGGEASGANVLTF
>.|TRBV7-2|TRBJ1-1|.
TGTGCCAGCAGCTTAGGGGGGTGGAACACTGAAGCTTTCTTT
CASSLGGWNTEAFF
>.|TRBV27|TRBJ1-1|.
TGTGCCAGCAGTTACGACGGTATGAACACTGAAGCTTTCTTT
CASSYDGMNTEAFF
>.|TRBV18|TRBJ2-1|TRBD2
TGTGCCAGCTCACCCCCTAGCGGGGGGGCCCATGAGCAGTTCTTC
CASSPPSGGAHEQFF
>.|TRBV19|TRBJ2-5|.
TGTGCCAGTAGTGAGGGGAGGCGGGAGACCCAGTACTTC
CASSEGRRETQYF
>.|TRBV5-1|TRBJ2-7|.
TGCGCCAGCAGCCCAGGGGCCGGTTCGGCTGGACCCTACGAGCAGTACTTC
CASSPGAGSAGPYEQYF
>.|TRBV7-2|TRBJ1-6|.
TGTGCCAGCAGCTTAGGGGGACCCGGAAATTCACCCCTCCACTTT
CASSLGGPGNSPLHF
>few|TRBV6-6|TRBJ2-1|TRBD2
TGTGCCAGCAGTGGGACTAGCGGGGTGAGCAATGAGCAGTTCTTC
CASSGTSGVSNEQFF
>.|TRBV5-1|TRBJ1-5|.
TGCGCCAGCAGCTTGAGGAGCGGTAGCAATCAGCCCCAGCATTTT
CASSLRSGSNQPQHF
>.|TRBV21-1|TRBJ2-1|.
TGTGCCAGCAGCAAAGGTTTAGCGGGGGGGCCAATAAATGAGCAGTTCTTC
CASSKGLAGGPINEQFF
>.|TRBV6-4|TRBJ1-2|TRBD1
TGTGCCAGCAGTGACTCTCGAACCGGGACAGCATCTCCGCCTGGCTACACCTTC
CASSDSRTGTASPPGYTF
>.|TRBV7-2|TRBJ2-2|.
TGTGCCAGCAGCTTAGAAAGTGGCGGGGAGCTGTTTTTT
CASSLESGGELFF
>.|TRBV27|TRBJ2-5|TRBD1
TGTGCCAGCAGTGGGACAGGGGTAGAGACCCAGTACTTC
CASSGTGVETQYF
>.|TRBV7-2|TRBJ2-7|.
TGTGCCAGCAGCTTCGGGGCAGCGACTTCCTACGAGCAGTACTTC
CASSFGAATSYEQYF
>.|TRBV7-9|TRBJ1-4|.
TGTGCCAGCAGCGTACAGAGTCGGAGACTGTTTTTT
CASSVQSRRLFF
>.|TRBV18|TRBJ1-1|.
TGTGCCAGCTCACGGACAGATCCGAACACTGAAGCTTTCTTT
CASSRTDPNTEAFF
>.|TRBV2|TRBJ1-1|.
TGTGCCAGCAGTGAAACCGAGAACACTGAAGCTTTCTTT
CASSETENTEAFF
>.|TRBV5-1|TRBJ1-1|.
TGCGCCAGCAGCTTGGGACAGATCCCTGAAGCTTTCTTT
CASSLGQIPEAFF
>.|TRBV5-1|TRBJ2-5|TRBD1
TGCGCCAGCAGCATCCGGGACAGCCAAGAGACCCAGTACTTC
CASSIRDSQETQYF
>few|TRBV5-6|TRBJ2-1|.
TGTGCCAGCAGCCGATACTCTAGAGATGAGCAGTTCTTC
CASSRYSRDEQFF
>.|TRBV7-8|TRBJ1-2|.
TGTGCCAGCAGCTCGCCTCGGGAGGGGAACTATGGCTACACCTTC
CASSSPREGNYGYTF
>.|TRBV28|TRBJ1-3|TRBD1
TGTGCCAGCAGTTTTAGGACAGGTCGTGGAAACACCATATATTTT
CASSFRTGRGNTIYF
>.|TRBV6-6|TRBJ2-1|TRBD2
TGTGCCAGCAGGGCGACTAGCGGGGGGGAACAGCAGTTCTTC
CASRATSGGEQQFF
>.|TRBV7-2|TRBJ1-1|TRBD1
TGTGCCAGCAGCCCCGATTGGGACAGGGGAACTGAAGCTTTCTTT
CASSPDWDRGTEAFF
>.|TRBV5-1|TRBJ2-1|TRBD1
TGCGCCAGCAGCTTGGGGACAGGTGAACACAATGAGCAGTTCTTC
CASSLGTGEHNEQFF
>once|TRBV6-4|TRBJ2-3|.
TGTGCCAGCAGTGACTCGAAGACTAGTGGAGATACGCAGTATTTT
CASSDSKTSGDTQYF
>once|TRBV11-2|TRBJ1-1|.
TGTGCCAGCAGCCCTACAGGGAGAAACACTGAAGCTTTCTTT
CASSPTGRNTEAFF
>.|TRBV5-4|TRBJ2-6|TRBD1
TGTGCCAGCAGCCCACAGGGGGCGCAAGGGGCCAACGTCCTGACTTTC
CASSPQGAQGANVLTF
>.|TRBV27|TRBJ1-2|.
TGTGCCAGCAGTTTAGGGCCGAACTATGGCTACACCTTC
CASSLGPNYGYTF
>.|TRBV5-6|TRBJ1-2|.
TGTGCCAGCAGCTTGCCGCCGTTGACAGCCGGCTACACCTTC
CASSLPPLTAGYTF
>.|TRBV2|TRBJ1-2|.
TGTGCCAGCAGCCCCGGGACCTCGTATGGCTACACCTTC
CASSPGTSYGYTF